The 26 T cell receptor beta chains reported below all come from one sample, sequenced in a study of T cells after yellow fever vaccination. TCRdb re-derived calls from the 5' RACE reads in MiXCR, one entry per CDR3 protein. The sample consists of about 370,000 distinct CDR3 sequences, roughly 10% of them appearing once. Here the sequenced sample was PBMCs, taken on the day of the first yellow fever vaccination. The receptors here all came from a man aged 18 to 29 who received the YFV17D yellow fever vaccine.

The genes are TRBV15 and TRBJ2-3, with 10 bases identical to TRBD2. This CDR3 spans 16 amino acids. CDR1 and CDR2 from the germline V gene are LNHNV and YYDKDF (reference sequence). J gave up 5 bases and V 3 bases, and 8 bases lay outside the gene matches. The CDR3 DNA sequence: TGTGCCACCAGCAGGGGCAGCGGGGGGGCCAAAGATACGCAGTATTTT. This translates into CATSRGSGGAKDTQYF. The full variable domain, completed using reference TRBV15 and TRBJ2-3, is DAMVIQNPRYQVTQFGKPVTLSCSQTLNHNVMYWYQQKSSQAPKLLFHYYDKDFNNEADTPDNFQSRRPNTSFCFLDIRSPGLGDTAMYLCATSRGSGGAKDTQYFGPGTRLTVL.

This clonotype has a handful of counts. This sequence joins TRBV7-2 and TRBJ2-4; 12 nucleotides align to TRBD2. Germline V lookup: CDR1 SGHTA, CDR2 FQGNSA. The CDR3 length is 17 residues. V lost 2 bases and J lost 4; bases outside the gene matches: 6. The CDR3 loop is CASSLMTSGGGKNIQYF. Written as DNA, the CDR3 is TGTGCCAGCAGCTTAATGACTAGCGGGGGCGGAAAAAACATTCAGTACTTC.

The J gene is TRBJ1-2, the V gene TRBV12-3 or TRBV12-4; D is unclear. CDR3 size: 15 residues. V lost 3 bases to trimming and J lost 3 bases, with 14 bases between them. In DNA form, the CDR3 reads TGTGCCAGCAGTTTCAGGCCGGGGAAGGACTATGGCTACACCTTC. Its protein is CASSFRPGKDYGYTF.

This clonotype was counted only a few times. The chain combines TRBV20-1 with TRBJ1-6, with D perhaps TRBD1 (5 bases). The CDR3 spans 12 residues. Germline V gene sequence: CDR1 DFQATT, CDR2 SNEGSKA (reference sequence). Written as DNA, the CDR3 is TGCGCCATGACAGCTTATAATTCACCCCTCCACTTT. This sequence encodes CAMTAYNSPLHF.

This clonotype turned up a few times. The V and J genes are TRBV3-1 and TRBJ2-1; the D call may be TRBD1 or TRBD2 (5 bases each). The CDR3 covers 13 residues. Germline CDR1 LGHDT, CDR2 YNNKEL (reference sequence). V was clipped by 4 bases and J by 13 bases, with 17 bases between them. This CDR3 is CASSPRETLPQFF. In nucleotides, the CDR3 is TGTGCCAGCAGCCCCAGGGAGACTCTACCTCAGTTCTTC.

The chain has TRBV5-6 and TRBJ1-2; the D gene is possibly TRBD1 (6 bases). Trimming cost V 1 base and J 3 bases, with 10 bases left between them. CDR3 length: 14 amino acids. Per germline, CDR1 SGHDT and CDR2 YYEEEE. The CDR3 nucleotides are TGTGCCAGCAGCTTGTTCGACAGGTACTATGGCTACACCTTC. Protein: CASSLFDRYYGYTF.

The table lists this clonotype with a few counts. The chain carries TRBV29-1 and TRBJ1-4, with 8 bases that match TRBD1. From germline, CDR1 is SQVTM and CDR2 ANQGSEA. There are 12 residues in the CDR3. Losses at the gene ends were 7 bases for V and 10 bases for J; bases not matched to a gene: 8. CDR3 loop: CSGGDRNGKLFF. The CDR3 nucleotides are TGCAGCGGTGGGGACAGGAACGGAAAACTGTTTTTT.

In its sample, this clonotype was seen many times. V usage is TRBV7-2 and J usage is TRBJ2-5, with D possibly being TRBD1 (7 bases). V was cut by 6 bases and J by 4 bases, with 21 bases left in between. In germline, CDR1 is SGHTA, CDR2 FQGNSA. This CDR3 is built from 16 residues. CDR3 coding DNA: TGTGCCAGCAGTTTCCCTTACGCAGGGGGGAGAGAGACCCAGTACTTC. Translated: CASSFPYAGGRETQYF.

This sequence joins TRBV6-2 or TRBV6-3 and TRBJ1-5, with 11 bases aligning to TRBD1. The germline gives CDR1 MNHEY, CDR2 SVGEGT. With V trimmed by 6 bases and J by 5 bases, 6 bases remained unmatched. There are 15 residues in the CDR3. The CDR3 DNA sequence: TGTGCCAGCAGCACTTTGGACAGGGGGCATCAGCCCCAGCATTTT. Its protein product is CASSTLDRGHQPQHF.

This clonotype has more than one count but fewer than ten. This rearrangement joins TRBV12-3 or TRBV12-4 to TRBJ2-7; weak D call: TRBD2 (6 bases). The CDR3 sequence is 13 residues long. Trimming cost V 6 bases and J 6 bases, with 15 bases left between them. The CDR3 nucleotides are TGTGCCAGCAGGGGGACTTATGGGGCCGAGCAGTACTTC. Translating it yields CASRGTYGAEQYF.

The rearrangement joins TRBV18 to TRBJ1-1; D not certain. Germline CDR1 and CDR2: KGHSH and LQKENI. Trimming removed 6 bases from V and 1 base from J, with 9 bases in between. The CDR3 is 13 amino acids. DNA of the CDR3: TGTGCCAGCTCGGCGGCTACGAACACTGAAGCTTTCTTT. It is translated as CASSAATNTEAFF. The variable domain in full, with the rest retrieved from reference TRBV18 and TRBJ1-1, is NAGVMQNPRHLVRRRGQEARLRCSPMKGHSHVYWYRQLPEEGLKFMVYLQKENIIDESGMPKERFSAEFPKEGPSILRIQQVVRGDSAAYFCASSAATNTEAFFGQGTRLTVV.

V and J are TRBV7-3 and TRBJ2-1; perhaps TRBD2 as D (7 bases). CDR3 length equals 16 residues. The ends were cut back, 5 bases at V and 12 bases at J, with 26 bases in the middle. Germline CDR1 and CDR2: SGHTA and FQGTGA. The CDR3 nucleotides are TGTGCCAGCAGCCGGCAAGGGGGGGACGGGAGGCGGTCGCAGTTCTTC. This encodes CASSRQGGDGRRSQFF.

The J gene is TRBJ1-2, the V gene TRBV29-1; TRBD1 matches 7 bases. The CDR3 loop spans 15 amino acids. The V gene end was trimmed by 6 bases and the J gene end by 4 bases; junction bases not matched to a gene: 14. CDR1 is SQVTM, CDR2 ANQGSEA, per germline. CDR3 sequence: CSVSGTVLTSYGYTF. DNA for the CDR3: TGCAGCGTCTCCGGGACAGTACTAACTTCCTATGGCTACACCTTC. The complete variable domain, with remaining parts taken from reference TRBV29-1 and TRBJ1-2, reads SAVISQKPSRDICQRGTSLTIQCQVDSQVTMMFWYRQQPGQSLTLIATANQGSEATYESGFVIDKFPISRPNLTFSTLTVSNMSPEDSSIYLCSVSGTVLTSYGYTFGSGTRLTVV.

V usage is TRBV27 and J usage is TRBJ2-3; D not certain. The V end was cut by 3 bases, the J end by 10 bases, with 11 bases between. The CDR3 totals 12 residues. Per the germline V gene, CDR1 is MNHEY and CDR2 is SMNVEV (reference sequence). CDR3 in amino acids: CASSFSHYPQYF. CDR3 coding DNA: TGTGCCAGCAGTTTTTCCCACTATCCGCAGTATTTT.

In its sample, this clonotype was seen a few times. This chain links TRBV5-1 with TRBJ2-3; 10 bases match TRBD1. The CDR3 spans 14 residues. The ends lost 4 bases at V and 5 bases at J; junction bases unmatched: 4. Germline V lookup: CDR1 SGHRS, CDR2 YFSETQ. The CDR3 DNA reads as TGCGCCAGCAGCCAGGGACAGGGGAAAGATACGCAGTATTTT. Translating gives CASSQGQGKDTQYF. The variable domain in full, completed from reference TRBV5-1 and TRBJ2-3, reads KAGVTQTPRYLIKTRGQQVTLSCSPISGHRSVSWYQQTPGQGLQFLFEYFSETQRNKGNFPGRFSGRQFSNSRSEMNVSTLELGDSALYLCASSQGQGKDTQYFGPGTRLTVL.

In this sample, this clonotype turned up once. The junction differs from germline at one of its ends, possibly a read error. The chain joins TRBV19 to TRBJ2-3; D is perhaps TRBD1 (5 bases). CDR3 length: 14 residues. The germline gives CDR1 LNHDA, CDR2 SQIVND (reference sequence). As DNA, the CDR3 is TGTCCCAGTAGTTCCGGCAGGGTCGTAGATACGCAGTATTTT. This translates into CPSSSGRVVDTQYF.

The CDR3 nucleotides are TGTGCCAGCAGCTTAGCAGGGAACGCCGCTCATGAGCAGTTCTTC. Amino acid sequence: CASSLAGNAAHEQFF. The rearrangement uses TRBV7-9 and TRBJ2-1; no reliable D call. This CDR3 is built from 15 residues. V was trimmed by 0 bases and J by 8 bases, leaving 14 bases between them. The germline gives CDR1 SEHNR, CDR2 FQNEAQ (reference sequence).

V usage is TRBV4-3 and J usage is TRBJ1-2; D not resolved. The CDR3 is 14 amino acids. From germline, CDR1 is LGHNA and CDR2 YSLEER. V was pared by 1 base and J by 7 bases, with 13 bases between. The CDR3 is CASSQAFRAGGYTF. Written as DNA, the CDR3 is TGCGCCAGCAGCCAAGCCTTCCGGGCTGGTGGCTACACCTTC.

The CDR3 sequence: CASSPGTGSPHNSPLHF. The CDR3 DNA reads as TGTGCCAGCAGCCCAGGGACAGGGTCACCTCATAATTCACCCCTCCACTTT. This sequence joins TRBV7-8 and TRBJ1-6, with TRBD1 matching over 9 bases. CDR1 is SGHVS, CDR2 FQNEAQ, per germline. J lost 5 bases, V lost 5 bases, and 10 bases had no gene match. CDR3 length: 17 amino acids.

This clonotype was detected a few times. V usage is TRBV20-1 and J usage is TRBJ1-5; D perhaps matches TRBD1 (5 bases). Germline V gives CDR1 DFQATT, CDR2 SNEGSKA (reference sequence). There are 14 residues in the CDR3. V lost 5 bases and J 4 bases, leaving 15 bases between the germline ends. The CDR3 region has the DNA TGCAGTGCTGGGGAGCCGTGGGGGAATCAGCCCCAGCATTTT. Translated, it gives CSAGEPWGNQPQHF.

The chain is built from TRBV6-5 and TRBJ1-5; TRBD1 aligns across 8 bases. The CDR3 spans 16 residues. V was clipped by 1 base and J by 6 bases; unmatched bases: 8. CDR1 is MNHEY and CDR2 is SVGAGI in the germline V gene. The CDR3 bases are TGTGCCAGCAGTTACTGGGCAGGGGGCATCGTTCAGCCCCAGCATTTT. Protein sequence: CASSYWAGGIVQPQHF.

V usage is TRBV7-3 and J usage is TRBJ2-7, with TRBD2 identical over 7 bases. Germline V CDR1 and CDR2: SGHTA, FQGTGA. After removal of 4 bases from V and 4 bases from J, the junction contained 10 bases not matched to a gene. The CDR3 has 15 residues. The CDR3 DNA reads as TGTGCCAGCAGCTCCGTGGGACTACCCGTTTACGAGCAGTACTTC. It codes for CASSSVGLPVYEQYF.

This clonotype was observed a few times. V gene TRBV7-2 combines with J gene TRBJ1-1, with D perhaps TRBD1 (5 bases). The V end lost 1 base, the J end lost 0 bases, and 9 bases lay between the germline ends. Germline lookup yields CDR1 SGHTA and CDR2 FQGNSA. The CDR3 has 15 residues. The CDR3 region has the DNA TGTGCCAGCAGCTTAGTGGGGGTAATGAACACTGAAGCTTTCTTT. Residues: CASSLVGVMNTEAFF.

The gene calls are TRBV11-2 and TRBJ2-3; 10 bases line up with TRBD1. V lost 3 bases and J lost 2; bases outside the gene matches: 8. Germline V gene lookup returns CDR1 SGHAT and CDR2 FQNNGV. The CDR3 runs 17 residues. In nucleotides, the CDR3 is TGTGCCAGCAGCTTTCCCGGGACAGGGGACGCCACAGATACGCAGTATTTT. Amino acid sequence: CASSFPGTGDATDTQYF.

The rearrangement uses TRBV6-2 or TRBV6-3 and TRBJ1-6; TRBD1 aligns across 8 bases. The CDR3 loop spans 14 amino acids. Looked up from germline, CDR1 is MNHEY and CDR2 is SVGEGT. V was clipped by 2 bases and J by 9 bases; unmatched bases: 3. The CDR3 loop reads CASSYQGASSPLHF. CDR3 sequence (DNA): TGTGCCAGCAGTTACCAGGGGGCATCTTCACCCCTCCACTTT.

This clonotype was recorded at least ten times. The chain joins TRBV10-3 to TRBJ2-7; TRBD2 matches 8 bases. The CDR3 sequence is 14 residues long. From germline, CDR1 is ENHRY and CDR2 SYGVKD. With 2 bases clipped from V and 0 bases from J, the junction kept 0 bases outside the gene matches. CDR3 residues: CAISEGTSSYEQYV. As DNA, the CDR3 is TGTGCCATCAGTGAGGGGACTAGCTCCTACGAGCAGTACGTC.